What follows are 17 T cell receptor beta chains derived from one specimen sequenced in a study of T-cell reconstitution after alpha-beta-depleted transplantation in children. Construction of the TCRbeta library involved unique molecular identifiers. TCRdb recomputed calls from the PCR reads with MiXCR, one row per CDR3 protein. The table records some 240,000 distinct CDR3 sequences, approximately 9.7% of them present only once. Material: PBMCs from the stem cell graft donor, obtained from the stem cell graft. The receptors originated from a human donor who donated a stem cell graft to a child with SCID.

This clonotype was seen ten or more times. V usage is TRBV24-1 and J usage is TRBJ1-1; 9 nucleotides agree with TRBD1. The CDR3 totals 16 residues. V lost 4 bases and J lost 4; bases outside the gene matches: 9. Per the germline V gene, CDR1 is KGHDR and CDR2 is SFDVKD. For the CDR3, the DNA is TGTGCCACCAGTGACCCCAACAGGGGGCGGCTCACTGAAGCTTTCTTT. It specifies CATSDPNRGRLTEAFF.

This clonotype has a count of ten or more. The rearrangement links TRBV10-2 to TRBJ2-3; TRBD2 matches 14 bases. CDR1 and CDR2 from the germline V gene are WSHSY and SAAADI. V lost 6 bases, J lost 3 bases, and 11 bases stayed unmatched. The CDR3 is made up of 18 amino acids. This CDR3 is CASRKTSGGASWTDTQYF. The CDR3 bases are TGCGCCAGCAGGAAGACTAGCGGGGGGGCCTCGTGGACAGATACGCAGTATTTT.

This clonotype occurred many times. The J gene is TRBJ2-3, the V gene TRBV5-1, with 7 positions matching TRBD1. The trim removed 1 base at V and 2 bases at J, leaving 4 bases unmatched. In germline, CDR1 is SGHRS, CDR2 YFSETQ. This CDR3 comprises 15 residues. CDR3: CASSLLQGLTDTQYF. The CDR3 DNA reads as TGCGCCAGCAGCTTGCTACAGGGGCTCACAGATACGCAGTATTTT.

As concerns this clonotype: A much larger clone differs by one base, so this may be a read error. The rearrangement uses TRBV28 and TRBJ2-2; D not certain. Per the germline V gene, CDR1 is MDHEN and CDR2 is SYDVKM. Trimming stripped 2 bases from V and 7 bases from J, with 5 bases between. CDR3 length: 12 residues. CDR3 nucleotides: TGTGCCAGCAGTTTAGTGATCGGGGAGCTGTTTTTT. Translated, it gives CASSLVIGELFF.

Written as DNA, the CDR3 is TGCTGCGCTAGACCCGGGACCAAACAAGTAGCCAAAAACATTCAGTACTTC. Translated, it gives CCARPGTKQVAKNIQYF. This chain links TRBV20-1 with TRBJ2-4; possibly TRBD1 or TRBD2 for D (5 bases each). The CDR3 loop spans 17 amino acids. Germline lookup yields CDR1 DFQATT and CDR2 SNEGSKA (reference sequence).

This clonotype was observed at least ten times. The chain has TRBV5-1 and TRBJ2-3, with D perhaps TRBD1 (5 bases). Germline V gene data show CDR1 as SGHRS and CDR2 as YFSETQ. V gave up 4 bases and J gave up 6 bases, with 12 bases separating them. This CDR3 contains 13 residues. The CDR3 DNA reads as TGCGCCAGCAGCACTACAGGCGCCGATACGCAGTATTTT. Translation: CASSTTGADTQYF.

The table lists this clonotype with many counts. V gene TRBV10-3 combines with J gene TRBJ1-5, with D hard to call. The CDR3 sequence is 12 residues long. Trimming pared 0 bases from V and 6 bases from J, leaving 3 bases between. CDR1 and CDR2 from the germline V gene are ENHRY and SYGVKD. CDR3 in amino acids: CAISESGQPQHF. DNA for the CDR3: TGTGCCATCAGTGAGTCGGGTCAGCCCCAGCATTTT.

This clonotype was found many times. The DNA for the CDR3 is TGTGCCAGCAGTGAACAAGCGGGGGGCTCAGATACGCAGTATTTT. Translating gives CASSEQAGGSDTQYF. This chain links TRBV25-1 with TRBJ2-3, with 9 bases lining up with TRBD2. The J segment lost 4 bases and the V segment lost 2 bases, leaving 4 bases of the junction unmatched. The CDR3 is made up of 15 amino acids. The germline CDR1 and CDR2 sequences are MGHDK and SYGVNS.

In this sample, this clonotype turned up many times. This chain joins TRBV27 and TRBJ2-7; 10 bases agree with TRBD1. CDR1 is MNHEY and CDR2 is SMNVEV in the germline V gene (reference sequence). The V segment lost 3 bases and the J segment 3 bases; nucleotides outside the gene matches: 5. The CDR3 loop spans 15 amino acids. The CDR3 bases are TGTGCCAGCAGTTTCGGGACAGGGGATATCTACGAGCAGTACTTC. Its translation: CASSFGTGDIYEQYF.

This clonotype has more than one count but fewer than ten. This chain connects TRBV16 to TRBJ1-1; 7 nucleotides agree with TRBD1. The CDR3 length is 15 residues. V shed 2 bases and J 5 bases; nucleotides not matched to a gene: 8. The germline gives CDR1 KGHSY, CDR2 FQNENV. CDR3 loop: CASSQRQGGRTEAFF. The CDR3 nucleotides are TGTGCCAGCAGCCAACGACAGGGCGGGAGAACTGAAGCTTTCTTT.

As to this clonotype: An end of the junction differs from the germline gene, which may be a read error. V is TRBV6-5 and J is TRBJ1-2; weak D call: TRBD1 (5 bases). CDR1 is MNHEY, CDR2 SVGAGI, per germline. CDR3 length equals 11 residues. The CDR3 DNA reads TGTACCAGCAGTTCCCAGGGAAGCTACACCTTC. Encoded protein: CTSSSQGSYTF.

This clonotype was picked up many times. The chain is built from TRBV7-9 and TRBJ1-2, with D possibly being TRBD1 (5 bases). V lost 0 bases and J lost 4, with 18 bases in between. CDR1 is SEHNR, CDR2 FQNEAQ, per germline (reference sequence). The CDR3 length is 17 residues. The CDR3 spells CASSLAPVGGGVYGYTF. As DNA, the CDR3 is TGTGCCAGCAGCTTAGCCCCGGTCGGGGGAGGCGTCTATGGCTACACCTTC. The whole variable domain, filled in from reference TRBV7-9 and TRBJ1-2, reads DTGVSQNPRHKITKRGQNVTFRCDPISEHNRLYWYRQTLGQGPEFLTYFQNEAQLEKSRLLSDRFSAERPKGSFSTLEIQRTEQGDSAMYLCASSLAPVGGGVYGYTFGSGTRLTVV.

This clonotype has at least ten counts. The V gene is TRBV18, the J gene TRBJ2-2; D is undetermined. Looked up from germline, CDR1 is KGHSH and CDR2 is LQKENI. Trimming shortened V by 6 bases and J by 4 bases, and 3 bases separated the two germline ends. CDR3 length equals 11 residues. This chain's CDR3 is CASSLTGELFF. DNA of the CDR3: TGTGCCAGCTCCCTCACCGGGGAGCTGTTTTTT.

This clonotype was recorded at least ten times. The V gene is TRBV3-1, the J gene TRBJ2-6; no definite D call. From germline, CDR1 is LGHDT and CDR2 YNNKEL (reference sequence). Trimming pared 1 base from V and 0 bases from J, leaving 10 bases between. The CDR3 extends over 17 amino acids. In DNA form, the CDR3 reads TGTGCCAGCAGCCAAGTTAGGGCCCTCTCTGGGGCCAACGTCCTGACTTTC. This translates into CASSQVRALSGANVLTF.

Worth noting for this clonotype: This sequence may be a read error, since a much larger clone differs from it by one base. CDR3 sequence reads: CASSEVASGGGDTHYF. The DNA for the CDR3 is TGTGCCAGCAGTGAAGTGGCTAGCGGGGGGGGAGATACGCACTATTTT. J is TRBJ2-3 and V is TRBV2, with 12 bases lining up with TRBD2. Germline V CDR1 and CDR2: SNHLY, FYNNEI. The CDR3 is made up of 16 amino acids.

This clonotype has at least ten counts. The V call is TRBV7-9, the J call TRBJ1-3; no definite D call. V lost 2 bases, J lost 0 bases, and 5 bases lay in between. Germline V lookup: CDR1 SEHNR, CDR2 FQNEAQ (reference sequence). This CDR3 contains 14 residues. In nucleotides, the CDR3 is TGTGCCAGCAGCTTAAAAAGCTCTGGAAACACCATATATTTT. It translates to CASSLKSSGNTIYF.

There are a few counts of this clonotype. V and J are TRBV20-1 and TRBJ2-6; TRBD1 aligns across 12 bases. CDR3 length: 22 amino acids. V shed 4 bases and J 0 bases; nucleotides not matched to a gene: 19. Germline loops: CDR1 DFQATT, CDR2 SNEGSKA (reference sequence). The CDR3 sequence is CSATPDRDRGLLESSGANVLTF. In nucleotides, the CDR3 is TGCAGTGCTACCCCAGACCGGGACAGGGGGCTCTTAGAATCCTCTGGGGCCAACGTCCTGACTTTC.